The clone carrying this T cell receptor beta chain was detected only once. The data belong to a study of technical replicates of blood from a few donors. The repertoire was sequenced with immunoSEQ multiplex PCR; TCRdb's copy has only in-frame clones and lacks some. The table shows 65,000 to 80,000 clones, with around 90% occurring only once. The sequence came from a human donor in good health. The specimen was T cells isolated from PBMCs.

CDR3 in DNA: TGTGCCATCAGTAAGGACAGAAGTAGCAATCAGCCCCAGCATTTT. Translated, it gives CAISKDRSSNQPQHF. The chain joins TRBV10-3 to TRBJ1-5, with D tentatively TRBD1 (6 bases). There are 15 residues in the CDR3. In germline, CDR1 is ENHRY, CDR2 SYGVKD. The germline V and J ends were trimmed by 5 bases and 0 bases, with 11 bases remaining between them.